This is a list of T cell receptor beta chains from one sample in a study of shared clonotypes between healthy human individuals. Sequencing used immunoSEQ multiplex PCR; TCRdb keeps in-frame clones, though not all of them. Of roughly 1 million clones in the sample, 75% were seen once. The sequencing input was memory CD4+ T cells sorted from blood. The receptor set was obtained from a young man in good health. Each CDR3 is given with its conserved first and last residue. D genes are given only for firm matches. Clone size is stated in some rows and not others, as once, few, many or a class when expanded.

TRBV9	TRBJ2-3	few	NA	TGTGCCAGCAGCCGGGTCCCACAAGGTACAGATACGCAGTATTTT	CASSRVPQGTDTQYF
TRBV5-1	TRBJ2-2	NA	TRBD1	TGCGCCAGCAGCGTAGACAGGGGGAACGGGGAGCTGTTTTTT	CASSVDRGNGELFF
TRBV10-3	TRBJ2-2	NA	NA	TGTGCCATCAGCCCCGGGGTCCTGAACACCGGGGAGCTGTTTTTT	CAISPGVLNTGELFF
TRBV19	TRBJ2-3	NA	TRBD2	TGTGCCAGTGGGGGACTAGCGGGTGGAACAGATACGCAGTATTTT	CASGGLAGGTDTQYF
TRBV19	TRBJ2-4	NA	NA	TGTGCCAGTAGTGCCGGACAGCCACTAGCCAAAAACATTCAGTACTTC	CASSAGQPLAKNIQYF
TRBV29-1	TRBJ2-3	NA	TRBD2	TGCAGCGTTGCTAGCGGGAGTCAAGATACGCAGTATTTT	CSVASGSQDTQYF
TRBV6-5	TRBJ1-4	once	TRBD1	TGTGCCAGCAGTTTCCGGACAGGGGGGAATGAAAAACTGTTTTTT	CASSFRTGGNEKLFF
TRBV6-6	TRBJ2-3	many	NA	TGTGCCAGCAGTGGGCCAGGAGATACGCAGTATTTT	CASSGPGDTQYF
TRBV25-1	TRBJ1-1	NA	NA	TGTGCCAGCAGTGAACACCTGAACACTGAAGCTTTCTTT	CASSEHLNTEAFF
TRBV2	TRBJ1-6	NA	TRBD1	TGTGCCAGCATAGGACAGGGTAATTCACCCCTCCACTTT	CASIGQGNSPLHF
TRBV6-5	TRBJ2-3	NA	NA	TGTGCCAGCAGGGCCGGCACAGATACGCAGTATTTT	CASRAGTDTQYF
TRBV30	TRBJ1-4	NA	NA	TGTGCCTGGAGTATGCAAACTAATGAAAAACTGTTTTTT	CAWSMQTNEKLFF
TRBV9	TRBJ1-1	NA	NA	TGTGCCAGCAGCCTGGGACCGATGAACACTGAAGCTTTCTTT	CASSLGPMNTEAFF
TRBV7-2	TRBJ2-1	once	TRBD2	TGTGCCAGCAGCCTCAGAGGTAGCGGGGTCGGGGCCTACAATGAGCAGTTCTTC	CASSLRGSGVGAYNEQFF
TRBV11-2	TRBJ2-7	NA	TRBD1	TGTGCCAGCAGCTTATGGGACAGGATCACCGAGCAGTACTTC	CASSLWDRITEQYF
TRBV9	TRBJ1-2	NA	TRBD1	TGTGCCAGCAGCGTAGCTCTAGGGACAGGTGGCTACACCTTC	CASSVALGTGGYTF
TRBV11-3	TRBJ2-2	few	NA	TGTGCCAGCAGCTTAGCACCAAACGGGGAGCTGTTTTTT	CASSLAPNGELFF
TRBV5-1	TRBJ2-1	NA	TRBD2	TGCGCCAGCACCCCCGGGGGGAGCAACTCCTACAATGAGCAGTTCTTC	CASTPGGSNSYNEQFF
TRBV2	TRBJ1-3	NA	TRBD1	TGTGCCAGCGTTGACAGGGGGCTTCGGTCTGGAAACACCATATATTTT	CASVDRGLRSGNTIYF
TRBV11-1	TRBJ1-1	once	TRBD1	TGTGCCAGCAGCTCGGACAGGGTGACTAGTGAAGCTTTCTTT	CASSSDRVTSEAFF
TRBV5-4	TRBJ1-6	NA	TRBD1	TGTGCCAGCAGCTTGGCCCGGGACAGGGGTTATTCACCCCTCCACTTT	CASSLARDRGYSPLHF
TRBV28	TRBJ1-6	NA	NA	TGTGCCAGCAGCTCGGCGCTCGTCAGGGACACCTCCTATAATTCACCCCTCCACTTT	CASSSALVRDTSYNSPLHF
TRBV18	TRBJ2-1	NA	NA	TGTGCCAGCTCTCTCACAGGAACCAATGAGCAGTTCTTC	CASSLTGTNEQFF
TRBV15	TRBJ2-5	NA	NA	TGTGCCACCAGCAGAGATCTCACCGTAGAAGAGACCCAGTACTTC	CATSRDLTVEETQYF
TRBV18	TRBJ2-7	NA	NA	TGTGCCAGCTCACCAGTACGCTACGAGCAGTACTTC	CASSPVRYEQYF
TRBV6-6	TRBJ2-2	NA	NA	TGTGCCAGCAGAAGAGATACCGGGGAGCTGTTTTTT	CASRRDTGELFF
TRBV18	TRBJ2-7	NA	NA	TGTGCCAGCTCACCCGGGCATGGCCATACCTACGAGCAGTACTTC	CASSPGHGHTYEQYF
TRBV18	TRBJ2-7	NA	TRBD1	TGTGCCAGCCGGGGACAGGCCTACGAGCAGTACTTC	CASRGQAYEQYF